This T cell receptor beta chain stems from a study of response to subunit inactivated influenza vaccine. Study-wide findings and caveats: Each seasonal influenza vaccination, the authors suggested, recruits few new T cells.

CDR3 length: 14 residues. Deletions cut 5 bases from V and 0 bases from J, with 11 bases between. CDR1 SGHDT and CDR2 YYEEEE come from the germline V gene. A single record per CDR3 protein comes from TCRdb applying MiXCR to the RT-PCR reads. The sample carries 250,000 to 350,000 distinct CDR3 sequences, approximately 21% recorded once. Ten or more counts support this clonotype. What it binds is not known. The V gene is TRBV5-6, the J gene TRBJ1-1, with D tentatively TRBD1 (5 bases). The receptor's source is a man in his fifties or sixties who received an inactivated influenza vaccine. Material: PBMCs from blood, obtained 21 months after vaccination. The CDR3 is CASSEDTLNTEAFF. The DNA for the CDR3 is TGTGCCAGCAGTGAGGACACCTTGAACACTGAAGCTTTCTTT.